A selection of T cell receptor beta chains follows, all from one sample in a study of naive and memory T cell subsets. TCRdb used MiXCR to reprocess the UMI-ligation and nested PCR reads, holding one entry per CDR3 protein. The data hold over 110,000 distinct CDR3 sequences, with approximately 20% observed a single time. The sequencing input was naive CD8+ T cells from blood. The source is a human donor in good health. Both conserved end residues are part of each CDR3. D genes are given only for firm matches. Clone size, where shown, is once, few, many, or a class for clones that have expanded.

CDR3aa: CASSYEATGNGLSSYNSPLHF
CDR3nt: TGTGCCAGCAGTTACGAAGCTACAGGGAATGGGTTATCGAGCTATAATTCACCCCTCCACTTT
v_gene: TRBV6-6
d_gene: NA
j_gene: TRBJ1-6
abundance: NA

CDR3aa: CASNPGLAGGRTDTQYF
CDR3nt: TGTGCCAGCAACCCGGGACTAGCGGGAGGACGCACAGATACGCAGTATTTT
v_gene: TRBV12-3/TRBV12-4
d_gene: TRBD2
j_gene: TRBJ2-3
abundance: NA

CDR3aa: CASSLAVGEARPEQFF
CDR3nt: TGTGCCAGCAGCTTAGCTGTGGGGGAGGCCCGCCCGGAGCAGTTCTTC
v_gene: TRBV7-6
d_gene: NA
j_gene: TRBJ2-1
abundance: NA

CDR3aa: CASSQGAGRAPGELFF
CDR3nt: TGTGCCAGCAGCCAAGGCGCCGGGAGGGCCCCCGGGGAGCTGTTTTTT
v_gene: TRBV3-1
d_gene: TRBD2
j_gene: TRBJ2-2
abundance: many

CDR3aa: CASSQTQRDTQYF
CDR3nt: TGTGCCAGCAGCCAAACTCAGCGGGATACGCAGTATTTT
v_gene: TRBV6-5
d_gene: NA
j_gene: TRBJ2-3
abundance: NA

CDR3aa: CASSLDPGARYEQYF
CDR3nt: TGTGCCAGCAGCTTAGACCCAGGGGCGAGATACGAGCAGTACTTC
v_gene: TRBV11-2
d_gene: NA
j_gene: TRBJ2-7
abundance: few

CDR3aa: CASSYGRGRYEQYF
CDR3nt: TGTGCCAGCAGTTACGGCAGGGGAAGGTACGAGCAGTACTTC
v_gene: TRBV6-5
d_gene: NA
j_gene: TRBJ2-7
abundance: NA

CDR3aa: CASSQNDRIYHGYTF
CDR3nt: TGTGCCAGCAGCCAGAATGACCGCATTTATCATGGCTACACCTTC
v_gene: TRBV13
d_gene: NA
j_gene: TRBJ1-2
abundance: NA

CDR3aa: CASSLSRTAYNEQFF
CDR3nt: TGTGCCAGCAGTTTATCACGGACAGCCTACAATGAGCAGTTCTTC
v_gene: TRBV27
d_gene: NA
j_gene: TRBJ2-1
abundance: NA

CDR3aa: CATSESGSNQPQHF
CDR3nt: TGTGCCACCAGTGAGAGTGGGTCGAATCAGCCCCAGCATTTT
v_gene: TRBV15
d_gene: NA
j_gene: TRBJ1-5
abundance: many

CDR3aa: CSVGELGELFF
CDR3nt: TGCAGCGTTGGGGAGCTCGGGGAGCTGTTTTTT
v_gene: TRBV29-1
d_gene: NA
j_gene: TRBJ2-2
abundance: few

CDR3aa: CASSLVGSAYNEQFF
CDR3nt: TGTGCCAGCAGTTTGGTGGGGAGCGCCTACAATGAGCAGTTCTTC
v_gene: TRBV12-3/TRBV12-4
d_gene: NA
j_gene: TRBJ2-1
abundance: NA

CDR3aa: CASSEGVLNTEAFF
CDR3nt: TGTGCCAGCAGCGAGGGAGTCTTGAACACTGAAGCTTTCTTT
v_gene: TRBV7-8
d_gene: NA
j_gene: TRBJ1-1
abundance: NA

CDR3aa: CASSPGPYEQYF
CDR3nt: TGTGCCAGCTCCCCGGGGCCCTACGAGCAGTACTTC
v_gene: TRBV12-3/TRBV12-4
d_gene: NA
j_gene: TRBJ2-7
abundance: many

CDR3aa: CASSVDPVSYEQYF
CDR3nt: TGTGCCAGCAGCGTAGACCCTGTCTCCTACGAGCAGTACTTC
v_gene: TRBV9
d_gene: NA
j_gene: TRBJ2-7
abundance: few

CDR3aa: CASSENPGIEYEQYF
CDR3nt: TGTGCCAGCAGTGAAAACCCGGGAATAGAGTACGAGCAGTACTTC
v_gene: TRBV6-1
d_gene: NA
j_gene: TRBJ2-7
abundance: few

CDR3aa: CASSLETPHGNNEQFF
CDR3nt: TGTGCCAGCAGTTTAGAGACACCCCACGGAAACAATGAGCAGTTCTTC
v_gene: TRBV27
d_gene: NA
j_gene: TRBJ2-1
abundance: NA

CDR3aa: CSVELADPSEQYF
CDR3nt: TGCAGCGTTGAGCTAGCGGACCCCTCCGAGCAGTACTTC
v_gene: TRBV29-1
d_gene: TRBD2
j_gene: TRBJ2-7
abundance: few

CDR3aa: CSARDPPDSYNEQFF
CDR3nt: TGCAGTGCTAGAGATCCCCCGGACAGTTACAATGAGCAGTTCTTC
v_gene: TRBV20-1
d_gene: NA
j_gene: TRBJ2-1
abundance: NA

CDR3aa: CASSWDRDTDTQYF
CDR3nt: TGTGCCAGCAGTTGGGACAGGGACACAGATACGCAGTATTTT
v_gene: TRBV6-6
d_gene: TRBD1
j_gene: TRBJ2-3
abundance: NA

CDR3aa: CASSELYDEQYF
CDR3nt: TGTGCCAGCAGCGAATTATACGACGAGCAGTACTTC
v_gene: TRBV14
d_gene: NA
j_gene: TRBJ2-7
abundance: NA

CDR3aa: CASSSELDEQFF
CDR3nt: TGTGCCAGCAGCTCAGAGCTCGATGAGCAGTTCTTC
v_gene: TRBV5-6
d_gene: NA
j_gene: TRBJ2-1
abundance: NA

CDR3aa: CSVEDRYEQYF
CDR3nt: TGCAGCGTTGAAGATAGGTACGAGCAGTACTTC
v_gene: TRBV29-1
d_gene: NA
j_gene: TRBJ2-7
abundance: few

CDR3aa: CASSEEREVGDTQYF
CDR3nt: TGTGCCAGCAGTGAAGAAAGGGAGGTCGGAGATACGCAGTATTTT
v_gene: TRBV2
d_gene: NA
j_gene: TRBJ2-3
abundance: NA

CDR3aa: CASSIRDTLEAFF
CDR3nt: TGTGCCAGCAGCATAAGGGACACCCTTGAAGCTTTCTTT
v_gene: TRBV6-5
d_gene: NA
j_gene: TRBJ1-1
abundance: few

CDR3aa: CASSEGGAEQYF
CDR3nt: TGTGCCAGTAGCGAAGGGGGCGCCGAGCAGTACTTC
v_gene: TRBV19
d_gene: TRBD1
j_gene: TRBJ2-7
abundance: NA

CDR3aa: CASRPSGVYEQYF
CDR3nt: TGTGCCAGCAGGCCTAGCGGGGTATACGAGCAGTACTTC
v_gene: TRBV28
d_gene: TRBD2
j_gene: TRBJ2-7
abundance: few

CDR3aa: CASSYIAGRETQYF
CDR3nt: TGTGCCAGCAGTTATATCGCGGGACGGGAGACCCAGTACTTC
v_gene: TRBV6-6
d_gene: NA
j_gene: TRBJ2-5
abundance: few

CDR3aa: CSVWASGSDTQYF
CDR3nt: TGCAGCGTTTGGGCTAGCGGCTCAGATACGCAGTATTTT
v_gene: TRBV29-1
d_gene: TRBD2
j_gene: TRBJ2-3
abundance: few

CDR3aa: CASPTSITEQFF
CDR3nt: TGTGCCAGCCCAACATCGATCACCGAGCAGTTCTTC
v_gene: TRBV2
d_gene: NA
j_gene: TRBJ2-1
abundance: few

CDR3aa: CASTKGPEGVGELFF
CDR3nt: TGTGCCAGCACCAAGGGACCGGAAGGGGTCGGGGAGCTGTTTTTT
v_gene: TRBV12-3/TRBV12-4
d_gene: NA
j_gene: TRBJ2-2
abundance: NA

CDR3aa: CASSRSGIDTQYF
CDR3nt: TGCGCCAGCAGCAGGAGCGGGATAGATACGCAGTATTTT
v_gene: TRBV5-1
d_gene: TRBD2
j_gene: TRBJ2-3
abundance: few

CDR3aa: CASSFVGTNEKLFF
CDR3nt: TGTGCCAGCAGTTTTGTAGGGACTAATGAAAAACTGTTTTTT
v_gene: TRBV27
d_gene: NA
j_gene: TRBJ1-4
abundance: NA

CDR3aa: CSVDRTSGPNEQFF
CDR3nt: TGCAGCGTTGATCGGACTAGTGGCCCCAATGAGCAGTTCTTC
v_gene: TRBV29-1
d_gene: TRBD2
j_gene: TRBJ2-1
abundance: NA

CDR3aa: CASTPGQIDEQFF
CDR3nt: TGTGCCAGCACCCCGGGCCAGATCGATGAGCAGTTCTTC
v_gene: TRBV6-2/TRBV6-3
d_gene: NA
j_gene: TRBJ2-1
abundance: NA

CDR3aa: CASSQEGLVYEQYF
CDR3nt: TGTGCCAGCAGCCAAGAGGGACTAGTTTACGAGCAGTACTTC
v_gene: TRBV4-2
d_gene: TRBD2
j_gene: TRBJ2-7
abundance: NA

CDR3aa: CASSLDRETGGYNEQFF
CDR3nt: TGTGCCAGCAGCTTAGATCGTGAGACAGGGGGCTACAATGAGCAGTTCTTC
v_gene: TRBV11-3
d_gene: TRBD1
j_gene: TRBJ2-1
abundance: few

CDR3aa: CSVEGTGPALGAFF
CDR3nt: TGCAGCGTTGAAGGAACCGGCCCAGCCCTCGGAGCTTTCTTT
v_gene: TRBV29-1
d_gene: NA
j_gene: TRBJ1-1
abundance: NA

CDR3aa: CSVEGYQRGNEQFF
CDR3nt: TGCAGCGTTGAGGGCTATCAAAGGGGTAATGAGCAGTTCTTC
v_gene: TRBV29-1
d_gene: NA
j_gene: TRBJ2-1
abundance: NA

CDR3aa: CASRQTGEEGYTF
CDR3nt: TGTGCCAGCAGACAAACAGGGGAAGAAGGCTACACCTTC
v_gene: TRBV28
d_gene: TRBD1
j_gene: TRBJ1-2
abundance: few

CDR3aa: CASSQGLAGPSYEQYF
CDR3nt: TGTGCCAGCAGTCAGGGACTAGCGGGACCCTCCTACGAGCAGTACTTC
v_gene: TRBV2
d_gene: TRBD2
j_gene: TRBJ2-7
abundance: few

CDR3aa: CASSRGNQPQHF
CDR3nt: TGTGCCAGCAGTCGAGGCAATCAGCCCCAGCATTTT
v_gene: TRBV3-1
d_gene: NA
j_gene: TRBJ1-5
abundance: many

CDR3aa: CASSPLAEENNEQFF
CDR3nt: TGTGCCAGCTCACCACTAGCGGAAGAAAACAATGAGCAGTTCTTC
v_gene: TRBV18
d_gene: NA
j_gene: TRBJ2-1
abundance: few

CDR3aa: CASSQDTTFPETQYF
CDR3nt: TGCGCCAGCAGCCAAGATACCACTTTCCCTGAGACCCAGTACTTC
v_gene: TRBV4-1
d_gene: NA
j_gene: TRBJ2-5
abundance: few

CDR3aa: CASARVAYEQYF
CDR3nt: TGTGCCAGCGCTAGGGTAGCCTACGAGCAGTACTTC
v_gene: TRBV6-5
d_gene: NA
j_gene: TRBJ2-7
abundance: NA

CDR3aa: CASSGGVNEQFF
CDR3nt: TGTGCCAGCAGTGGAGGGGTAAATGAGCAGTTCTTC
v_gene: TRBV6-2/TRBV6-3
d_gene: NA
j_gene: TRBJ2-1
abundance: few

CDR3aa: CAWTPGTGGNTEAFF
CDR3nt: TGTGCCTGGACCCCCGGGACAGGGGGGAACACTGAAGCTTTCTTT
v_gene: TRBV30
d_gene: TRBD1
j_gene: TRBJ1-1
abundance: few

CDR3aa: CSARGGLPLGYEQFF
CDR3nt: TGCAGTGCTAGAGGGGGACTTCCACTCGGTTATGAGCAGTTCTTC
v_gene: TRBV20-1
d_gene: NA
j_gene: TRBJ2-1
abundance: NA

CDR3aa: CSAWTGNEKLFF
CDR3nt: TGCAGCGCCTGGACAGGGAACGAAAAACTGTTTTTT
v_gene: TRBV29-1
d_gene: TRBD1
j_gene: TRBJ1-4
abundance: NA